The subject of this entry is one TCR beta chain. The CDR3 is 15 amino acids. Germline lookup yields CDR1 PRHDT and CDR2 FYEKMQ (reference sequence). V lost 5 bases and J lost 6, with 19 bases in between. TCRdb's table, derived via immunoSEQ multiplex PCR, lists solely in-frame clones and lacks some. The sample consists of 34,000 or so clones, around nine tenths of them appearing once. These data are taken from a study of monozygotic twins with cystic fibrosis. Overall study context: With about 15 PCR cycles, barcoded libraries came from 3 to 3.5 micrograms of fragmented DNA.

The sequencing input was blood. The sequence was collected from a boy aged 2 to 9 with cystic fibrosis. The rearrangement links TRBV13 to TRBJ1-2, with D perhaps TRBD1 (5 bases). The CDR3, as DNA: TGTGCCAGCAGCACCCTCGAAGGGGCTCGAAATGGCTACACCTTC. Amino acid sequence: CASSTLEGARNGYTF.